The next 21 T cell receptor beta chains were all read from a single sample in a study of blood T cell repertoires in COVID-19 (TCRdb year 2020). Library construction relied on the immunoSEQ multiplex PCR assay. Drawn from immuneACCESS, this table holds only the in-frame rearrangements with V and J called that TCRdb kept. Clones are partly lost; checked studies trace under half to an unresolved V gene and leave the rest unexplained. Counted in this sample were 300,000 to 350,000 clones; around 86% of them appeared once. Over 6% of the sample rests with the top ten. The sequencing input was peripheral blood. The receptors here all came from a woman aged 50 to 60 with COVID-19, enrolled during active disease.

The V gene is TRBV25-1, the J gene TRBJ2-2; D unclear. The V gene lost 1 base and the J gene lost 7 bases, with 7 bases spanning the gap. Germline V gene data show CDR1 as MGHDK and CDR2 as SYGVNS. The CDR3 spans 13 residues. CDR3 sequence (DNA): TGTGCCAGCAGTGAATCTGGCGGCGGGGAGCTGTTTTTT. As protein: CASSESGGGELFF.

The chain joins TRBV7-2 to TRBJ2-1, with 7 bases lining up with TRBD2. V was clipped by 4 bases and J by 9 bases; unmatched bases: 9. The CDR3 has 14 residues. The germline CDR1 and CDR2 sequences are SGHTA and FQGNSA. DNA for the CDR3: TGTGCCAGCAGCTCCCGGGGGGTCAGGCGTGAGCAGTTCTTC. Protein product: CASSSRGVRREQFF. Combining the CDR3 with reference TRBV7-2 and TRBJ2-1 gives the whole variable domain GAGVSQSPSNKVTEKGKDVELRCDPISGHTALYWYRQSLGQGLEFLIYFQGNSAPDKSGLPSDRFSAERTGGSVSTLTIQRTQQEDSAVYLCASSSRGVRREQFFGPGTRLTVL.

This chain links TRBV11-2 with TRBJ2-2; 7 bases agree with TRBD2. The germline V gene encodes CDR1 SGHAT and CDR2 FQNNGV. J was trimmed by 7 bases and V by 6 bases; bases with no gene match: 8. The CDR3 has 14 residues. The CDR3 DNA reads TGTGCCAGCAGGGACTGGGAGCGGGGCGGGGAGCTGTTTTTT. Its protein is CASRDWERGGELFF.

The chain employs TRBV6-2 or TRBV6-3 and TRBJ1-5; TRBD1 aligns across 7 bases. The junction had 11 bases not matched to a gene; V was cut back by 4 bases and J by 5 bases. Germline assignment: CDR1 MNHEY and CDR2 SVGEGT. This CDR3 has 16 residues. The CDR3 region is CASSSIPGTEDQPQHF. The CDR3 bases are TGTGCCAGCAGTTCCATTCCCGGGACAGAGGATCAGCCCCAGCATTTT.

The rearrangement links TRBV14 to TRBJ2-3; the D gene is possibly TRBD2 (5 bases). The germline V gene encodes CDR1 SGHDN and CDR2 FVKESK. This CDR3 region has 18 residues. V lost 0 bases and J 0 bases, leaving 16 bases between the germline ends. CDR3 in DNA: TGTGCCAGCAGCCAAGAGGTCTATAGCGAAAGAAGCACAGATACGCAGTATTTT. It yields the protein CASSQEVYSERSTDTQYF. Complete variable domain (other parts from reference TRBV14 and TRBJ2-3): EAGVTQFPSHSVIEKGQTVTLRCDPISGHDNLYWYRRVMGKEIKFLLHFVKESKQDESGMPNNRFLAERTGGTYSTLKVQPAELEDSGVYFCASSQEVYSERSTDTQYFGPGTRLTVL.

V usage is TRBV7-2 and J usage is TRBJ2-3; D is perhaps TRBD1 (6 bases). The CDR3 sequence is 14 residues long. Trimming stripped 4 bases from V and 4 bases from J, with 12 bases between. Germline V CDR1 and CDR2: SGHTA, FQGNSA. The CDR3 DNA reads as TGTGCCAGCAGCTCCTCTCCAGGGGCAGATACGCAGTATTTT. This gives the protein CASSSSPGADTQYF.

This clone has more than one count but fewer than ten. The V gene is TRBV9, the J gene TRBJ2-2; 7 nucleotides align to TRBD2. Trimming took 4 bases from V and 3 from J; bases not matched to a gene: 15. CDR1 and CDR2 from the germline V gene are SGDLS and YYNGEE. This CDR3 spans 18 amino acids. CDR3 sequence reads: CASSSAPGGSLDTGELFF. CDR3 DNA: TGTGCCAGCAGCTCTGCTCCTGGCGGGAGTCTGGACACCGGGGAGCTGTTTTTT.

This chain links TRBV19 with TRBJ1-5; TRBD1 matches at 9 bases. The CDR3 is made up of 15 amino acids. V trimming: 5 bases; J trimming: 6 bases; junction bases outside the gene matches: 8. CDR1 LNHDA and CDR2 SQIVND come from the germline V gene (reference sequence). The CDR3 coding sequence is TGTGCCAGTAGTGTCGACAGGGGGGTAAGTCAGCCCCAGCATTTT. As protein: CASSVDRGVSQPQHF.

V is TRBV10-2 and J is TRBJ2-7; 7 bases map to TRBD1. The CDR3 length is 12 residues. Germline CDR1 WSHSY, CDR2 SAAADI. V was pared by 5 bases and J by 4 bases, with 2 bases of the junction left unmatched. Here the CDR3 reads CASSKDRYEQYF. The CDR3 nucleotides are TGCGCCAGCAGTAAGGACAGGTACGAGCAGTACTTC.

The V call is TRBV12-5, the J call TRBJ2-5, with a tentative D call TRBD2 (7 bases). Germline CDR1 LGHNT, CDR2 FRNRAP. The CDR3 spans 15 residues. Trimming stripped 0 bases from V and 5 bases from J, with 13 bases between. CDR3: CASGLVGGAGETQYF. The CDR3 nucleotides read TGTGCTAGTGGTTTGGTAGGGGGGGCCGGGGAGACCCAGTACTTC. The entire variable domain, with the rest obtained from reference TRBV12-5 and TRBJ2-5, is as follows: DARVTQTPRHKVTEMGQEVTMRCQPILGHNTVFWYRQTMMQGLELLAYFRNRAPLDDSGMPKDRFSAEMPDATLATLKIQPSEPRDSAVYFCASGLVGGAGETQYFGPGTRLLVL.

The chain has TRBV24-1 and TRBJ2-1; TRBD1 matches at 8 bases. J gave up 8 bases and V 1 base, and 15 bases lay outside the gene matches. Per germline, CDR1 KGHDR and CDR2 SFDVKD. The CDR3 has 18 amino acids. CDR3 DNA sequence: TGTGCCACCAGTGATTTCCCCGGGCAGGGGGCTTCGTTGGATGAGCAGTTCTTC. Amino acids: CATSDFPGQGASLDEQFF.

The chain has TRBV10-3 and TRBJ1-2; D is perhaps TRBD1 (6 bases). Trimming cost V 6 bases and J 2 bases, with 13 bases left between them. This CDR3 region has 14 residues. Germline-derived CDR1 and CDR2 are ENHRY and SYGVKD. CDR3 bases: TGTGCCATCAGCTTCGGACAGCTGAACTATGGCTACACCTTC. It codes for CAISFGQLNYGYTF.

CDR3 residues: CAWSSARQSSYEQYF. The CDR3 bases are TGTGCCTGGAGTTCCGCGAGACAGTCCTCCTACGAGCAGTACTTC. The V and J genes are TRBV30 and TRBJ2-7, with a tentative D call TRBD1 (5 bases). V was shortened by 2 bases and J by 0 bases, with 14 bases between the two germline ends. The CDR3 contains 15 residues. Germline V lookup: CDR1 GTSNPN, CDR2 SVGIG (reference sequence).

The chain uses TRBV19 and TRBJ2-3; weak D call: TRBD1 (5 bases). Trimming shortened V by 8 bases and J by 4 bases, and 13 bases separated the two germline ends. Germline V gene data show CDR1 as LNHDA and CDR2 as SQIVND (reference sequence). The CDR3 is 13 amino acids. CDR3 sequence: CASCRVYADTQYF. CDR3 DNA: TGTGCCAGTTGCAGGGTCTACGCAGATACGCAGTATTTT.

The J gene is TRBJ2-1, the V gene TRBV11-3, with no clear D. This CDR3 has 14 residues. Per germline, CDR1 SGHNT and CDR2 YENEEA. Trimming removed 7 bases at V and 0 bases at J, with 10 bases between. Here the CDR3 DNA reads TGTGCCAGCAACCGGAGATACTCCTACAATGAGCAGTTCTTC. Translated: CASNRRYSYNEQFF. Full variable domain (outside the CDR3, taken from reference TRBV11-3 and TRBJ2-1): EAGVVQSPRYKIIEKKQPVAFWCNPISGHNTLYWYLQNLGQGPELLIRYENEEAVDDSQLPKDRFSAERLKGVDSTLKIQPAELGDSAVYLCASNRRYSYNEQFFGPGTRLTVL.

This sequence joins TRBV7-9 and TRBJ1-2; maybe TRBD1 (5 bases). CDR3 size: 14 residues. V lost 1 base and J 7 bases, leaving 13 bases between the germline ends. Germline V gene sequence: CDR1 SEHNR, CDR2 FQNEAQ (reference sequence). Written as DNA, the CDR3 is TGTGCCAGCAGCTTAGACAGGACGAAGGCTGGCTACACCTTC. It encodes CASSLDRTKAGYTF.

As concerns this clone: The junction does not match germline at one end; this may be a read error. The V call is TRBV6-6, the J call TRBJ1-4, with a tentative D call TRBD1 (5 bases). The CDR3 extends over 15 amino acids. Germline V gene sequence: CDR1 MNHNY, CDR2 SVGAGI (reference sequence). This CDR3 is CASSNSQGWNEKLFF. CDR3 coding DNA: TGTGCCAGCAGTAACTCGCAGGGTTGGAATGAAAAACTGTTTTTT.

The chain links TRBV24-1 to TRBJ1-2; 8 nucleotides line up with TRBD1. This CDR3 contains 14 residues. Trimming cost V 9 bases and J 7 bases; bases outside gene matches: 12. Germline V gene lookup returns CDR1 KGHDR and CDR2 SFDVKD. The CDR3 loop is CATPTFQGACGYTF. The CDR3 DNA is TGTGCCACCCCCACCTTCCAGGGGGCCTGTGGCTACACCTTC.

The chain recombines TRBV6-5 with TRBJ2-1; TRBD2 might be the D (5 bases). Trimming removed 7 bases at V and 9 bases at J, with 22 bases between. CDR3 length equals 15 residues. Germline V gene lookup returns CDR1 MNHEY and CDR2 SVGAGI. CDR3 DNA: TGTGCCAGCACCCAACCCTCAACGGGAAGGGTTGAGCAGTTCTTC. It is translated as CASTQPSTGRVEQFF.

This sequence joins TRBV2 and TRBJ2-3; TRBD2 might be the D (5 bases). Germline loops: CDR1 SNHLY, CDR2 FYNNEI. CDR3 size: 17 residues. Trimming pared 3 bases from V and 8 bases from J, leaving 24 bases between. CDR3 in amino acids: CASSEYIKTPSRGTQYF. CDR3 bases: TGTGCCAGCAGTGAGTACATAAAAACACCTTCACGGGGTACGCAGTATTTT.

This clone was seen ten or more times. This chain joins TRBV23-1 and TRBJ1-6, with D possibly matching TRBD1 (6 bases). TRBV23-1 carries the ORF label, with uncertain function. V was cut by 7 bases and J by 10 bases, with 26 bases left in between. The CDR3 extends over 17 amino acids. The CDR3 nucleotides are TGCGCCAGCAACCTAATGGCAGGGGACACACTACAATCACCCCTCCACTTT. This codes for CASNLMAGDTLQSPLHF.